A single sample is the source of the 14 T cell receptor beta chains below, sequenced in a study of blood T cell repertoires in COVID-19. The protocol was immunoSEQ multiplex PCR, while the TCRdb copy is restricted to in-frame clones and leaves out a portion. The sample carries around 260,000 clones, roughly 88% recorded once. Sequenced sample: peripheral blood. These receptor sequences come from a human donor with COVID-19, enrolled during active disease. The donor label of this sample is uncertain.

This chain joins TRBV6-4 and TRBJ1-1; D is perhaps TRBD1 (5 bases). The CDR3 is 13 residues long. Germline values: CDR1 MRHNA, CDR2 SNTAGT. The V and J ends lost 6 bases and 8 bases respectively, with 16 bases between them. CDR3 DNA sequence: TGTGCCAGCAGAAAGGACACCCTCACCGAAGCTTTCTTT. This gives the protein CASRKDTLTEAFF.

This sequence joins TRBV20-1 and TRBJ1-2, with D possibly matching TRBD1 (6 bases). CDR1 and CDR2 from the germline V gene are DFQATT and SNEGSKA (reference sequence). The CDR3 is made up of 14 amino acids. V dropped 3 bases and J dropped 8 bases, with 19 bases sitting between them. The CDR3 here is CSASVGWGLSGYTF. The CDR3 coding sequence is TGCAGTGCTAGTGTGGGGTGGGGGCTCAGCGGCTACACCTTC.

The chain links TRBV29-1 to TRBJ1-3; D possibly corresponds to TRBD1 (6 bases). V gave up 6 bases and J gave up 0 bases, with 9 bases separating them. The germline CDR1 and CDR2 sequences are SQVTM and ANQGSEA. The CDR3 is made up of 13 amino acids. The CDR3 region is CSVADSSGNTIYF. The DNA of the CDR3 is TGCAGCGTGGCGGACAGCTCTGGAAACACCATATATTTT.

The gene calls are TRBV30 and TRBJ2-7, with TRBD1 identical over 8 bases. CDR1 GTSNPN and CDR2 SVGIG come from the germline V gene (reference sequence). Trimming cost V 1 base and J 2 bases; bases outside gene matches: 4. The CDR3 is 14 residues long. The CDR3 reads CAWSGDRSTYEQYF. The CDR3 DNA sequence: TGTGCCTGGAGTGGGGACAGGTCTACCTACGAGCAGTACTTC.

The V and J genes are TRBV19 and TRBJ1-3; D not resolved. In germline, CDR1 is LNHDA, CDR2 SQIVND (reference sequence). V was shortened by 5 bases and J by 0 bases, with 8 bases between the two germline ends. The CDR3 contains 14 residues. The CDR3 nucleotides are TGTGCCAGTAGTGTCGGGAGCTCTGGAAACACCATATATTTT. Protein: CASSVGSSGNTIYF.

The CDR3 sequence is CASSLTGDRPLSEQYF. CDR3 sequence (DNA): TGTGCCAGCAGCCTCACAGGGGACAGACCCTTAAGCGAGCAGTACTTC. The J gene is TRBJ2-7, the V gene TRBV11-2; 7 nucleotides match TRBD1. The CDR3 runs to 16 residues. The junction had 16 bases not matched to a gene; V was cut back by 5 bases and J by 6 bases. Germline assignment: CDR1 SGHAT and CDR2 FQNNGV.

This clone came up a few times. V and J are TRBV7-9 and TRBJ2-6, with 8 bases identical to TRBD1. The J segment lost 3 bases and the V segment lost 4 bases, leaving 5 bases of the junction unmatched. This CDR3 has 16 residues. Germline V lookup: CDR1 SEHNR, CDR2 FQNEAQ (reference sequence). The CDR3 reads CASSSPGGGGANVLTF. Written as DNA, the CDR3 is TGTGCCAGCAGCTCCCCAGGGGGCGGTGGGGCCAACGTCCTGACTTTC.

The chain employs TRBV6-6 and TRBJ2-7; perhaps TRBD2 as D (5 bases). CDR3 length: 14 residues. Germline CDR1 and CDR2: MNHNY and SVGAGI (reference sequence). Trimming cost V 7 bases and J 4 bases, with 17 bases left between them. The CDR3 is CASTDERPRYEQYF. The CDR3 bases are TGTGCCAGCACCGACGAGCGGCCTAGGTACGAGCAGTACTTC.

Comment on this clone: The same CDR3 also results from other DNA sequences found in this sample. The chain has TRBV18 and TRBJ1-1; possibly TRBD1 for D (5 bases). The CDR3 is 13 residues long. V was cut by 3 bases and J by 4 bases, with 9 bases left in between. Germline V gene lookup returns CDR1 KGHSH and CDR2 LQKENI. CDR3 region: CASSPSGGTEAFF. As DNA, the CDR3 is TGTGCCAGCTCACCGTCGGGGGGCACTGAAGCTTTCTTT.

The chain couples TRBV3-1 (or the pseudogene TRBV3-2) to TRBJ1-6; TRBD1 is a possible D gene (6 bases). The CDR3 sequence is 14 residues long. In germline, CDR1 is LGHDT, CDR2 YNNKEL (reference sequence). Trimming shortened V by 8 bases and J by 5 bases, and 13 bases separated the two germline ends. The CDR3 sequence is CASSWHRDNSPLHF. As DNA, the CDR3 is TGTGCCAGCTCATGGCACAGGGATAATTCACCCCTCCACTTT.

This sequence joins TRBV19 and TRBJ1-4, with D unclear. V dropped 4 bases and J dropped 6 bases, with 18 bases sitting between them. CDR3 length: 16 amino acids. The germline gives CDR1 LNHDA, CDR2 SQIVND (reference sequence). In DNA form, the CDR3 reads TGTGCCAGTAGTACACCCAAACTCCTCGGGGATGAAAAACTGTTTTTT. It encodes CASSTPKLLGDEKLFF.

V gene TRBV10-2 combines with J gene TRBJ1-2, with TRBD1 matching over 8 bases. The germline gives CDR1 WSHSY, CDR2 SAAADI. This CDR3 has 14 residues. The V and J ends lost 3 bases and 8 bases, in that order; junction bases with no gene match: 8. CDR3 in DNA: TGCGCCAGCAGTGATTACAGGGGGTCGTGGGGCTACACCTTC. The encoded protein is CASSDYRGSWGYTF.

This clone showed up just once. The rearrangement joins TRBV7-3 to TRBJ2-1, with TRBD2 matching over 7 bases. The J segment lost 10 bases and the V segment lost 5 bases, leaving 8 bases of the junction unmatched. This CDR3 contains 13 residues. The germline CDR1 and CDR2 sequences are SGHTA and FQGTGA. The CDR3 sequence: CASSALNSGEQFF. Written as DNA, the CDR3 is TGTGCCAGCAGCGCCCTTAATAGCGGGGAGCAGTTCTTC.

The genes are TRBV11-3 and TRBJ2-5, with TRBD2 as a possible D gene (6 bases). The length of the CDR3 is 14 residues. V was clipped by 5 bases and J by 2 bases, with 12 bases between them. From germline, CDR1 is SGHNT and CDR2 YENEEA. The CDR3: CASSARSGQETQYF. CDR3 bases: TGTGCCAGCAGCGCCCGTAGCGGTCAAGAGACCCAGTACTTC.